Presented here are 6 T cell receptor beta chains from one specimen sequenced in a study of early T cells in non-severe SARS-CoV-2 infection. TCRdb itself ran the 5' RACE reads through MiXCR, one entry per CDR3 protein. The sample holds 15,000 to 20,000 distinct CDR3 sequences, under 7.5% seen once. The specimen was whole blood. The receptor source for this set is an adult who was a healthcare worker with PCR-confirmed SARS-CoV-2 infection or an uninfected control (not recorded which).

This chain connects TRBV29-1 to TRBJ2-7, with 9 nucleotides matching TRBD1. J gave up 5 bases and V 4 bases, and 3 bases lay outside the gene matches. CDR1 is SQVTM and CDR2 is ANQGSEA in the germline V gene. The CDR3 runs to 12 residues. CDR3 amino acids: CSVGGQGNEQYF. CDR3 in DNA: TGCAGCGTTGGGGGACAGGGAAACGAGCAGTACTTC.

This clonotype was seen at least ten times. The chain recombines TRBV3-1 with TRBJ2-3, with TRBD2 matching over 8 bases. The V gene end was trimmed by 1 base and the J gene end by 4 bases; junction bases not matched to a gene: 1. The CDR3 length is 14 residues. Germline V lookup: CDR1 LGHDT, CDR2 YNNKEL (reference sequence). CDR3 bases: TGTGCCAGCAGCCAAGGAGCGGGAGCAGATACGCAGTATTTT. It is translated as CASSQGAGADTQYF.

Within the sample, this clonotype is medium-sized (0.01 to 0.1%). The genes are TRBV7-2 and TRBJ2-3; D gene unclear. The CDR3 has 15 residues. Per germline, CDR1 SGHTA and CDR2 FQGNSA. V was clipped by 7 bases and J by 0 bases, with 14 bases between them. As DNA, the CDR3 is TGTGCCAGCAAGAGAGGAAACCCTAGCACAGATACGCAGTATTTT. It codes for CASKRGNPSTDTQYF.

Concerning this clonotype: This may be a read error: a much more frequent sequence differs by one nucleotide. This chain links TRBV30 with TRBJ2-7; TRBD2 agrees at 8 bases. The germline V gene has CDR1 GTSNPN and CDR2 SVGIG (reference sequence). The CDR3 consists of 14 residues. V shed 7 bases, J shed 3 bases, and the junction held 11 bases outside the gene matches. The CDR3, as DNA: TGTGCCTCCTCGGGACTAGTGGTCCACTACGAGCAGTACTTC. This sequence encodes CASSGLVVHYEQYF.

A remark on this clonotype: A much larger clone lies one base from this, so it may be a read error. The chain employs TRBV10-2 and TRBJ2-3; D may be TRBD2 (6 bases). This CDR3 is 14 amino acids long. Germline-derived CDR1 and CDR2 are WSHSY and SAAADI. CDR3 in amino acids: CASTLAASTDTLYF. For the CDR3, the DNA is TGCGCCAGCACCTTAGCGGCCAGCACAGATACGCTGTATTTT.

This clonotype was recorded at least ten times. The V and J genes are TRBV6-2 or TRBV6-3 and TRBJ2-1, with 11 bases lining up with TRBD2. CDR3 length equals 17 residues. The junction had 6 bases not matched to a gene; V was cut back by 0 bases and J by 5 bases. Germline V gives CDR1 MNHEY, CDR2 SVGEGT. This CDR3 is CASSYSPTSGIHNEQFF. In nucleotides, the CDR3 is TGTGCCAGCAGTTACTCCCCGACTAGCGGGATCCACAATGAGCAGTTCTTC.